One sample yielded the 21 T cell receptor beta chains listed below, sequenced in a study of blood T cell repertoires in COVID-19. Assay used: immunoSEQ multiplex PCR; TCRdb lists only in-frame clones, some missing. The data contain 90,000 to 100,000 clones, about 85% of them seen just once; the ten biggest clones take up about 4.5%. Input material: peripheral blood. Receptors originate from a man aged 60 to 69 with acute or convalescent COVID-19.

This clone has only one observation. The rearrangement uses TRBV28 and TRBJ2-7; 10 nucleotides align to TRBD2. Germline CDR1 is MDHEN and CDR2 is SYDVKM. The CDR3 contains 13 residues. V dropped 8 bases and J dropped 6; count of bases not matched to a gene: 7. CDR3 region: CASGLAGAVEQYF. The CDR3 DNA is TGTGCCAGCGGGCTAGCGGGAGCTGTCGAGCAGTACTTC.

The chain is built from TRBV9 and TRBJ2-5; TRBD1 aligns across 8 bases. Germline V lookup: CDR1 SGDLS, CDR2 YYNGEE. The CDR3 loop spans 15 amino acids. The V and J ends lost 5 bases and 2 bases, in that order; junction bases with no gene match: 8. CDR3 region: CASSRQGFGQETQYF. CDR3 sequence (DNA): TGTGCCAGCAGTCGACAGGGGTTTGGGCAAGAGACCCAGTACTTC.

The V and J genes are TRBV19 and TRBJ1-6; no clear D gene. CDR3 size: 12 residues. Trimming pared 7 bases from V and 5 bases from J, leaving 6 bases between. The germline gives CDR1 LNHDA, CDR2 SQIVND (reference sequence). CDR3 protein: CASTTDNSPLHF. Here the CDR3 DNA reads TGTGCCAGTACCACAGATAATTCACCCCTCCACTTT.

The rearrangement links TRBV28 to TRBJ2-7, with 7 bases lining up with TRBD1. The CDR3 loop spans 16 amino acids. The V gene's germline CDR1 is MDHEN and CDR2 SYDVKM. The V and J ends lost 6 bases and 0 bases, in that order; junction bases with no gene match: 11. The CDR3 sequence: CASSLLDRPLSYEQYF. The CDR3 nucleotides read TGTGCCAGCAGCCTCCTGGACAGGCCGCTCTCCTACGAGCAGTACTTC.

This chain joins TRBV6-5 and TRBJ2-7, with 8 bases that match TRBD1. The CDR3 runs to 14 residues. The J segment lost 3 bases and the V segment lost 6 bases, leaving 7 bases of the junction unmatched. Germline V CDR1 and CDR2: MNHEY, SVGAGI. The CDR3 region has the DNA TGTGCCAGCAGCCCAGGACAGGGACACTACGAGCAGTACTTC. It translates to CASSPGQGHYEQYF.

J is TRBJ1-2 and V is TRBV9; D unresolved. Germline V gene lookup returns CDR1 SGDLS and CDR2 YYNGEE. Between the trimmed V and J ends, which lost 5 bases and 4 bases, there was a span of 15 bases. The CDR3 is made up of 14 amino acids. CDR3 sequence: CASRKISVVYGYTF. CDR3 sequence (DNA): TGTGCCAGCAGAAAAATATCGGTCGTCTATGGCTACACCTTC.

This clone was found once. The chain links TRBV9 to TRBJ1-2; TRBD1 agrees at 12 bases. Germline CDR1 reads SGDLS; CDR2 reads YYNGEE. Trimming took 4 bases from V and 4 from J; bases not matched to a gene: 11. This CDR3 is built from 17 residues. Here the CDR3 DNA reads TGTGCCAGCAGCCCACCTCAGAGGGACAGGGGGCTCTATGGCTACACCTTC. This codes for CASSPPQRDRGLYGYTF.

The J gene is TRBJ1-4, the V gene TRBV7-9; D perhaps matches TRBD1 (6 bases). The CDR3 totals 16 residues. V lost 4 bases and J lost 3, with 15 bases in between. Per germline, CDR1 SEHNR and CDR2 FQNEAQ (reference sequence). The chain's CDR3 is CASSSVGAIPNEKLFF. CDR3 bases: TGTGCCAGCAGCTCGGTGGGGGCGATACCTAATGAAAAACTGTTTTTT.

V and J are TRBV19 and TRBJ2-2, with 9 bases identical to TRBD2. The junction had 0 bases not matched to a gene; V was cut back by 4 bases and J by 0 bases. This CDR3 is 15 amino acids long. The germline CDR1 and CDR2 sequences are LNHDA and SQIVND (reference sequence). The CDR3 DNA follows: TGTGCCAGTAGTACTAGCGGGGCGAACACCGGGGAGCTGTTTTTT. Translation: CASSTSGANTGELFF.

J is TRBJ2-3 and V is TRBV20-1; 12 positions agree with TRBD2. The V and J ends lost 3 bases and 2 bases, in that order; junction bases with no gene match: 6. The CDR3 sequence is 16 residues long. Germline CDR1 is DFQATT and CDR2 is SNEGSKA (reference sequence). The CDR3 DNA reads TGCAGTGCTAGTCCCCTAGCGGGGGGGAACACAGATACGCAGTATTTT. It is translated as CSASPLAGGNTDTQYF.

The chain has TRBV11-3 and TRBJ2-5; 11 bases map to TRBD1. The germline V gene encodes CDR1 SGHNT and CDR2 YENEEA. The CDR3 has 16 residues. V lost 5 bases and J lost 5; bases outside the gene matches: 10. CDR3 amino acids: CASSRGPGQGEETQYF. The DNA for the CDR3 is TGTGCCAGCAGCCGGGGGCCGGGACAGGGGGAGGAGACCCAGTACTTC.

The V call is TRBV4-1, the J call TRBJ2-3; D is perhaps TRBD1 (7 bases). Trimming cost V 4 bases and J 2 bases, with 19 bases left between them. This CDR3 has 17 amino acids. Looked up from germline, CDR1 is MGHRA and CDR2 is YSYEKL. The chain's CDR3 is CASSRLTEGAFTDTQYF. DNA of the CDR3: TGCGCCAGCAGCCGCTTAACGGAGGGGGCCTTCACAGATACGCAGTATTTT.

The V and J genes are TRBV14 and TRBJ2-1, with 9 bases aligning to TRBD1. The ends lost 2 bases at V and 7 bases at J; junction bases unmatched: 9. Germline lookup yields CDR1 SGHDN and CDR2 FVKESK. The CDR3 contains 16 residues. The CDR3 DNA sequence: TGTGCCAGCAGCCAACCTCTCGGGACAGGGATTAATGAGCAGTTCTTC. It translates to CASSQPLGTGINEQFF.

By sample share, this clone is medium-sized. The J gene is TRBJ2-2, the V gene TRBV5-1, with D possibly being TRBD2 (6 bases). This CDR3 has 14 amino acids. The germline V gene has CDR1 SGHRS and CDR2 YFSETQ. The V gene lost 2 bases and the J gene lost 3 bases, with 8 bases spanning the gap. The CDR3 coding sequence is TGCGCCAGCAGCTTTACGGGGGACACCGGGGAGCTGTTTTTT. Amino acids: CASSFTGDTGELFF.

This sequence joins TRBV3-1 (or the pseudogene TRBV3-2) and TRBJ2-7; possibly TRBD2 for D (5 bases). Trimming stripped 4 bases from V and 0 bases from J, with 10 bases between. CDR1 is LGHDT, CDR2 YNNKEL, per germline (reference sequence). This CDR3 spans 14 amino acids. Here the CDR3 reads CASSLGLTSYEQYF. The CDR3 nucleotides are TGTGCCAGCAGCCTAGGACTGACCTCCTACGAGCAGTACTTC.

The chain couples TRBV5-1 to TRBJ2-1; 9 positions agree with TRBD2. CDR1 is SGHRS and CDR2 is YFSETQ in the germline V gene. The CDR3 consists of 15 residues. The V and J ends lost 3 bases and 4 bases, in that order; junction bases with no gene match: 5. CDR3 region: CASSSNSGSYNEQFF. The CDR3 DNA reads TGCGCCAGCAGCTCGAATAGCGGGAGTTACAATGAGCAGTTCTTC.

This chain links TRBV7-9 with TRBJ2-2, with no clear D. This CDR3 spans 14 amino acids. Germline V gene sequence: CDR1 SEHNR, CDR2 FQNEAQ (reference sequence). The ends were cut back, 1 base at V and 5 bases at J, with 8 bases in the middle. The CDR3 DNA reads as TGTGCCAGCAGCTTAGACGCGCTGACCGGGGAGCTGTTTTTT. Translating it yields CASSLDALTGELFF.

This chain uses TRBV4-3 with TRBJ2-3; D is uncertain. Trimming removed 1 base at V and 10 bases at J, with 12 bases between. The CDR3 has 13 amino acids. Germline values: CDR1 LGHNA, CDR2 YSLEER. The CDR3 nucleotides read TGCGCCAGCAGCCAAGGGTGGCCCGCGGCGCAGTATTTT. As protein: CASSQGWPAAQYF.

The chain recombines TRBV27 with TRBJ2-2; D possibly corresponds to TRBD1 (6 bases). The CDR3 is 17 amino acids. Germline V gene lookup returns CDR1 MNHEY and CDR2 SMNVEV (reference sequence). V lost 1 base to trimming and J lost 1 base, with 13 bases between them. Written as DNA, the CDR3 is TGTGCCAGCAGTTTATTCGGTACAGGGAAGAACACCGGGGAGCTGTTTTTT. Translation: CASSLFGTGKNTGELFF.

The rearrangement uses TRBV6-2 or TRBV6-3 and TRBJ1-2; 8 bases line up with TRBD1. V lost 4 bases, J lost 10 bases, and 11 bases stayed unmatched. There are 14 residues in the CDR3. Germline V gene sequence: CDR1 MNHEY, CDR2 SVGEGT. CDR3 amino acids: CASSLRGQGVDYTF. DNA for the CDR3: TGTGCCAGCAGTTTGCGAGGACAGGGTGTTGACTACACCTTC.

This sequence joins TRBV30 and TRBJ2-2, with 8 nucleotides matching TRBD1. J gave up 7 bases and V 3 bases, and 10 bases lay outside the gene matches. Germline lookup yields CDR1 GTSNPN and CDR2 SVGIG (reference sequence). The CDR3 is made up of 15 amino acids. CDR3 residues: CAWSGRTGRNGELFF. The CDR3 DNA is TGTGCCTGGAGCGGTAGGACAGGGCGGAACGGGGAGCTGTTTTTT.